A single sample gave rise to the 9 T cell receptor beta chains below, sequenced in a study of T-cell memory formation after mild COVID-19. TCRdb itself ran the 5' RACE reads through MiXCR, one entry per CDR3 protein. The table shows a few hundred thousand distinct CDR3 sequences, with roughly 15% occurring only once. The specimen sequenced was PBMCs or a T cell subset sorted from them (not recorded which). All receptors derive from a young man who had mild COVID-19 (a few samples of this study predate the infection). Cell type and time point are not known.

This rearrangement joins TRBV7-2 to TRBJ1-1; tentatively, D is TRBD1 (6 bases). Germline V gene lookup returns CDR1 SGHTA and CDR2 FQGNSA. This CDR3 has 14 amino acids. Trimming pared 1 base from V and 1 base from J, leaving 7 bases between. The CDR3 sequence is CASSLGGPNTEAFF. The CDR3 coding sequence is TGTGCCAGCAGCTTAGGGGGGCCGAACACTGAAGCTTTCTTT.

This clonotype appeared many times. Written as DNA, the CDR3 is TGTGCCAGCAGCCTCTTGACTAGCGGCACAGATACGCAGTATTTT. Translating gives CASSLLTSGTDTQYF. This chain uses TRBV7-2 with TRBJ2-3; 8 nucleotides align to TRBD2. Germline V gene lookup returns CDR1 SGHTA and CDR2 FQGNSA. The CDR3 has 15 residues. V lost 5 bases, J lost 1 base, and 5 bases stayed unmatched.

The CDR3 loop reads CASSRTLHGTQYF. CDR3 DNA sequence: TGTGCCAGTAGTAGGACCCTCCACGGTACGCAGTATTTT. This chain links TRBV19 with TRBJ2-3; D call uncertain. V lost 4 bases and J lost 8, with 13 bases in between. The CDR3 totals 13 residues. The germline V gene encodes CDR1 LNHDA and CDR2 SQIVND (reference sequence).

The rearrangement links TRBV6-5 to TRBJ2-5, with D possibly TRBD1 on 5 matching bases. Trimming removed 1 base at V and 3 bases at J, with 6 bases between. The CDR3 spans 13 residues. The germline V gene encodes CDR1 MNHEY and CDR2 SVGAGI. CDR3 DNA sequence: TGTGCCAGCAGTTACTTAGGGGAAGAGACCCAGTACTTC. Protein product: CASSYLGEETQYF.

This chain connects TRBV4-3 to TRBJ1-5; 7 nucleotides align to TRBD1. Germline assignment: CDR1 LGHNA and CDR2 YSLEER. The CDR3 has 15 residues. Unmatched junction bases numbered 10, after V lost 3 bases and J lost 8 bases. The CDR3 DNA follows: TGCGCCAGCAGCCAGGGGACAGAGCCCTGGGAGCCCCAGCATTTT. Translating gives CASSQGTEPWEPQHF.

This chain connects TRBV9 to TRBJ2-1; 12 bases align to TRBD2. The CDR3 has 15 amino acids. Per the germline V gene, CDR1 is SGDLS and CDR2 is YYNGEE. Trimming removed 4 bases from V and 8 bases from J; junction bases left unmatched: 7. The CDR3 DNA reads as TGTGCCAGCAGCCTTCTAGCGGGGGGGAACCATGAGCAGTTCTTC. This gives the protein CASSLLAGGNHEQFF.

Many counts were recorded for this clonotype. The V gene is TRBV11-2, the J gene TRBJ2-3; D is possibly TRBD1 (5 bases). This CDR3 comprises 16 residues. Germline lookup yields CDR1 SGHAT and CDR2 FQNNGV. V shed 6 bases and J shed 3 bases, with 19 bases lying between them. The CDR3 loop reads CASRLPRRQGTDTQYF. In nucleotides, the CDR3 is TGTGCCAGCAGACTGCCCCGGCGGCAGGGAACAGATACGCAGTATTTT.

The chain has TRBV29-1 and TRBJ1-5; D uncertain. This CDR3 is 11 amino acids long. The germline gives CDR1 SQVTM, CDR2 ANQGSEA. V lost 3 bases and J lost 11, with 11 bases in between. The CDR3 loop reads CSVELGVAQHF. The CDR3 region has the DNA TGCAGCGTTGAGCTTGGGGTGGCCCAGCATTTT.

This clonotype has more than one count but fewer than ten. The CDR3 protein is CASSQELGYSGELFF. Written as DNA, the CDR3 is TGTGCCAGCAGCCAAGAGTTGGGGTACTCCGGGGAGCTGTTTTTT. The chain carries TRBV3-1 and TRBJ2-2; no clear D. Germline CDR1 and CDR2: LGHDT and YNNKEL (reference sequence). The V and J ends lost 0 bases and 6 bases respectively, with 11 bases between them. The CDR3 has 15 residues.